This TCR beta chain derives from a study of glioma-infiltrating T cells after dendritic cell vaccination. Sequencing used immunoSEQ multiplex PCR; TCRdb keeps in-frame clones, though not all of them. The repertoire holds about 73,000 clones, with approximately 80% as singletons. This CDR3 region has 13 residues. CDR1 is SGHAT and CDR2 is FQNNGV in the germline V gene. Trimming cost V 0 bases and J 8 bases, with 8 bases left between them. V usage is TRBV11-2 and J usage is TRBJ2-4, with D tentatively TRBD1 (5 bases). The material sequenced was blood, taken before dendritic cell vaccination. This sequence was found in a human donor with glioblastoma. Here the CDR3 reads CASSLEGLHIQYF. DNA for the CDR3: TGTGCCAGCAGCTTAGAGGGGCTCCACATTCAGTACTTC.